The rows below give T cell receptor beta chains drawn from one sample of a study of Ad26.COV2.S vaccination and SARS-CoV-2 variants. TCRdb's table, derived via immunoSEQ multiplex PCR, lists solely in-frame clones and lacks some. Of 430,000 or so clones listed, more than 80% are singletons. Sequencing used peripheral blood, obtained in a trial of Ad26.COV2.S vaccine versus placebo. These receptors were taken from a person aged 18-60 years who received the Ad26.COV2.S COVID-19 vaccine or a placebo. Each CDR3 is given with its conserved first and last residue. D genes are given only for firm matches.

TRBJ2-3,NA,TRBV7-3,CASSFESGGYTQYF
TRBJ2-7,TRBD1,TRBV18,CASSQGQAYEQYF
TRBJ2-5,NA,TRBV6-5,CASSSRGLGMETQYF
TRBJ1-4,NA,TRBV9,CASGREEELFF
TRBJ2-1,TRBD2,TRBV29-1,CSVGTSGRGNEQFF
TRBJ1-5,NA,TRBV6-5,CASSFLSSNQPQHF
TRBJ2-1,TRBD2,TRBV9,CASSVGTSGSSYNEQFF
TRBJ2-1,TRBD2,TRBV7-6,CASSGLAGSFPEQFF
TRBJ2-3,TRBD1,TRBV19,CASRPTGGERIDTQYF
TRBJ1-1,NA,TRBV4-1,CASSHLDTEAFF
TRBJ1-2,NA,TRBV6-2/TRBV6-3,CASSYEANYGYTF
TRBJ2-3,TRBD2,TRBV5-1,CASSFPAGGSTDTQYF
TRBJ1-6,NA,TRBV28,CASRAQGRPLHF
TRBJ2-1,NA,TRBV30,CAWTAYNEQFF
TRBJ1-1,NA,TRBV3-1/TRBV3-2,CASSLHGEAFF
TRBJ2-1,TRBD2,TRBV7-2,CASSLAPGLAGIVFF
TRBJ2-7,TRBD1,TRBV5-4,CASSLGKGASYEQYF
TRBJ2-2,TRBD2,TRBV7-3,CASSNGGLAGTGELFF
TRBJ1-5,NA,TRBV28,CATSSFRGGGRDQPQHF
TRBJ1-1,NA,TRBV21-1,CASSKGHGSQAFF
TRBJ2-3,NA,TRBV7-8,CASSLPGPRFSTDTQYF
TRBJ2-3,NA,TRBV10-3,CAISETGLTDTQYF
TRBJ2-5,NA,TRBV28,CASSLGGGTAQETQYF
TRBJ2-7,TRBD1,TRBV5-1,CASSLLGDSRGQNEQYF
TRBJ2-2,TRBD2,TRBV30,CAWSLSGSPTGELFF
TRBJ1-2,NA,TRBV5-6,CASSLGRIAGYTF
TRBJ2-1,NA,TRBV7-2,CASSRGGQGARNEQFF
TRBJ2-7,NA,TRBV5-6,CASSAGYEQYF
TRBJ1-2,NA,TRBV6-5,CASSYRRQNYGYTF
TRBJ1-2,NA,TRBV10-2,CASSESVLYRSTYGYTF
TRBJ2-7,NA,TRBV18,CASSPPTGTYEQYF
TRBJ2-2,NA,TRBV15,CATSRDRLFTGELFF
TRBJ1-1,NA,TRBV2,CASSPYWSTEAFF
TRBJ2-1,TRBD2,TRBV11-3,CASSLSGTTGNEQFF
TRBJ2-5,NA,TRBV19,CASSIVSSPRETQYF
TRBJ1-1,NA,TRBV6-5,CASSTGEYTEAFF
TRBJ2-3,NA,TRBV27,CASSPLGGASTDTQYF
TRBJ2-2,NA,TRBV6-1,CASSDYGINTGELFF
TRBJ1-5,NA,TRBV30,CAWSRTAVDQPQHF
TRBJ1-1,NA,TRBV7-9,CASSIILREAFF
TRBJ2-2,NA,TRBV6-4,CASSSDSLGELFF
TRBJ2-7,TRBD2,TRBV25-1,CASRRETSGMSTYEQYF
TRBJ1-2,TRBD1,TRBV7-9,CASSLEEGDSTF
TRBJ1-1,NA,TRBV27,CASSHDRGGFFEAFF
TRBJ2-4,NA,TRBV7-2,CASSLLPLLAKNIQYF
TRBJ2-7,TRBD1,TRBV29-1,CSVKVGTGAYEQYF
TRBJ2-2,NA,TRBV5-1,CASSLADSLRTGELFF
TRBJ2-5,NA,TRBV6-2/TRBV6-3,CASSIGPGETQYF
TRBJ1-2,NA,TRBV30,CAWSVGGYRGYTF
TRBJ1-1,NA,TRBV19,CASSIPDRPVGTEAFF
TRBJ2-1,TRBD2,TRBV3-1/TRBV3-2,CASSQLLAGGSSYNEQFF
TRBJ2-3,TRBD2,TRBV2,CASSSGRRSTDTQYF
TRBJ1-2,TRBD1,TRBV7-2,CASSPRRGGATGGNYGYTF
TRBJ2-7,TRBD1,TRBV6-1,CASSEGGTGGSAYEQYF